A single TCR beta chain is shown here with its context. The V gene lost 6 bases and the J gene lost 6 bases, with 14 bases spanning the gap. Germline assignment: CDR1 MNHNY and CDR2 SVGAGI (reference sequence). The CDR3 consists of 13 residues. The source of the sample is a study of OX40 agonist ivuxolimab in advanced cancers. Measured with immunoSEQ multiplex PCR; TCRdb has only the in-frame clones, and not every one. The sample has over 9,500 clones, around four fifths seen once. Sequenced material: CD4+ or CD8+ T cells sorted from blood, taken in a trial of the OX40 agonist ivuxolimab. The gene calls are TRBV6-6 and TRBJ1-2; D is ambiguous. The TCR was taken from an adult with an advanced solid tumor such as melanoma, head and neck, liver or kidney cancer. The CDR3 DNA reads as TGTGCCAGCAGCCTAAGGCGGTCCGATGGCTACACCTTC. Encoded protein: CASSLRRSDGYTF.